This T cell receptor (beta chain) emerged from a study of cytomegalovirus exposure and HLA in healthy donors. Study-wide findings and caveats: It was assumed in the presence/absence analyses that sequencing depth was roughly uniform across donors. In a later analysis, an Asian-associated ancestry cluster reportedly showed fewer N-insertions than the roughly 700-donor mean. Later analysis revealed greater clonal expansion in HLA-associated TCR beta chains than in equally common others. Accurate prediction of HLA-A and HLA-B alleles (for most subjects) was reportedly achieved from TCR beta sequences.

Turning to this clone: Its antigen is unknown.

Amplification used 60 Vbeta primers and 13 Jbeta primers. Sequencing used immunoSEQ multiplex PCR; TCRdb keeps in-frame clones, though not all of them. The sample has about 200,000 clones. This CDR3 contains 15 residues. V dropped 2 bases and J dropped 0; count of bases not matched to a gene: 1. Germline assignment: CDR1 ENHRY and CDR2 SYGVKD. Sequencing used PBMCs. The chain joins TRBV10-3 to TRBJ2-5, with 9 positions matching TRBD1. The TCR comes from a man aged 25-45 years in good health and CMV-seronegative. CDR3 in amino acids: CAISEDRGDQETQYF. The CDR3 region has the DNA TGTGCCATCAGTGAGGACAGGGGGGACCAAGAGACCCAGTACTTC.